The rows below give T cell receptor beta chains drawn from one sample of a study of beta chain features in type 1 diabetes. The table came from immunoSEQ multiplex PCR; TCRdb's copy has only in-frame clones and leaves some out. Of 600,000 or so clones listed, roughly 13% were seen once; the top ten hold approximately 0.039%. Input material: naive CD4+ T cells from blood. The receptors were gathered from a man aged 18 to 29 with type 1 diabetes. The CDR3 runs from the conserved cysteine through the conserved F or W. D genes are given only for firm matches. Not all rows give a size; the values are once, few, many and, for expanded clones, a class.

length | J | D | size | V | DNA | CDR3
15 | TRBJ2-6 | - | - | TRBV30 | TGTGCCTGGAATGGGGGTTCGGCTGGGGCCAACGTCCTGACTTTC | CAWNGGSAGANVLTF
14 | TRBJ1-2 | - | few | TRBV28 | TGTGCCAGCACTGCAGGGACGCCTAACTATGGCTACACCTTC | CASTAGTPNYGYTF
15 | TRBJ2-1 | TRBD2 | few | TRBV28 | TGTGCCAGCAGCTCGGGACTAGCGGGGGGAAATGAGCAGTTCTTC | CASSSGLAGGNEQFF
14 | TRBJ1-6 | - | - | TRBV14 | TGTGCCAGCAGCCAAGAGGACGGCTCCTCACCCCTCCACTTT | CASSQEDGSSPLHF
14 | TRBJ2-7 | TRBD2 | few | TRBV5-1 | TGCGCCAGTAGCCTAGCGGGGCCCTCCTACGAGCAGTACTTC | CASSLAGPSYEQYF
15 | TRBJ2-6 | TRBD1 | - | TRBV19 | TGTGCCAGTACCAACCACGCGACAGGGCTTAACGTCCTGACTTTC | CASTNHATGLNVLTF
12 | TRBJ2-5 | - | few | TRBV29-1 | TGCAGCGTGAGCCCCGCGGGGGAGACCCAGTACTTC | CSVSPAGETQYF
15 | TRBJ2-6 | - | - | TRBV5-6 | TGTGCCAGCAGTAATCTAGGCTCTGGGGCCAACGTCCTGACTTTC | CASSNLGSGANVLTF
17 | TRBJ1-1 | - | - | TRBV4-3 | TGCGCCAGCAGCCAAGAACTGCGGGCAGCCTGGAACACTGAAGCTTTCTTT | CASSQELRAAWNTEAFF
19 | TRBJ2-2 | TRBD2 | - | TRBV7-2 | TGTGCCAGCAGGCCCACGGGATTAGCGGGAGTTCTCAGCCCCGGGGAGCTGTTTTTT | CASRPTGLAGVLSPGELFF
14 | TRBJ1-1 | - | - | TRBV7-9 | TGTGCCAGCAGTTACCGGGCCTCGAACACTGAAGCTTTCTTT | CASSYRASNTEAFF
16 | TRBJ2-3 | TRBD1 | - | TRBV23-1 | TGCGCCAGCAGTCACCCGACGACAGGGCCCACAGATACGCAGTATTTT | CASSHPTTGPTDTQYF
17 | TRBJ2-3 | TRBD1 | few | TRBV7-6 | TGTGCCAGCAGCTTAAGGTCACAGGGGGCTAGGACAGATACGCAGTATTTT | CASSLRSQGARTDTQYF
15 | TRBJ2-5 | - | few | TRBV4-2 | TGTGCCAGCAGCCATACCGGAGGGGGGAGAGAGACCCAGTACTTC | CASSHTGGGRETQYF
12 | TRBJ1-2 | - | few | TRBV30 | TGTGCCTGGAGTGTTGGGGGCTATGGCTACACCTTC | CAWSVGGYGYTF
15 | TRBJ2-7 | TRBD2 | few | TRBV27 | TGTGCCAGCAGCCGGCGACTAGCGGGATTGTACGAGCAGTACTTC | CASSRRLAGLYEQYF
10 | TRBJ1-1 | - | few | TRBV28 | TGTGCCACCCAATGGGGGGGTGCTTTCTTT | CATQWGGAFF
14 | TRBJ1-2 | - | few | TRBV9 | TGTGCCAGCAGCCCTCGGACAAATAACTATGGCTACACCTTC | CASSPRTNNYGYTF
15 | TRBJ1-5 | - | - | TRBV18 | TGTGCCAGCTCACCAAGGGGGAATAGCAATCAGCCCCAGCATTTT | CASSPRGNSNQPQHF
12 | TRBJ2-3 | - | - | TRBV9 | TGTGCCAGCAGCGTAGACCAATTCGCGCAGTATTTT | CASSVDQFAQYF
18 | TRBJ2-5 | TRBD2 | once | TRBV29-1 | TGCAGCGTTGATTTCGCTCGGACCGGACTAGCGGTGCAAGAGACCCAGTACTTC | CSVDFARTGLAVQETQYF
14 | TRBJ2-7 | TRBD2 | few | TRBV18 | TGTGCCAGCTCACCCCCCGGGACTAGCGGCGAGCAGTACTTC | CASSPPGTSGEQYF
12 | TRBJ1-1 | - | few | TRBV29-1 | TGCAGCGCAGGACAGCTGAACACTGAAGCTTTCTTT | CSAGQLNTEAFF
11 | TRBJ2-7 | - | few | TRBV6-6 | TGTGCCAGCCGTAGGGAGAGCGAGCAGTACTTC | CASRRESEQYF
16 | TRBJ2-7 | TRBD2 | few | TRBV7-2 | TGTGCCAGCAGCCGAACGAGCGGGAGGTCCTCCTACGAGCAGTACTTC | CASSRTSGRSSYEQYF
17 | TRBJ2-3 | - | few | TRBV13 | TGTGCCAGCAGCTTAGGCCTCGGAAACGGGAGTGCAGATACGCAGTATTTT | CASSLGLGNGSADTQYF
14 | TRBJ1-4 | TRBD1 | few | TRBV18 | TGTGCCAGCTCGCTGAGGGACAGAGTGAATAAACTGTTTTTT | CASSLRDRVNKLFF
15 | TRBJ2-7 | - | few | TRBV5-1 | TGCGCCAGCAGCCTCCGGTCTTCTTCTTCCTACGAGCAGTACTTC | CASSLRSSSSYEQYF
16 | TRBJ1-3 | - | - | TRBV7-6 | TGTGCCAGCAGCTTAGCGCGCGCAGGGAGTGGAAACACCATATATTTT | CASSLARAGSGNTIYF
12 | TRBJ1-2 | - | few | TRBV28 | TGTGCCAGCAGTCCAGGGAACTATGGCTACACCTTC | CASSPGNYGYTF
13 | TRBJ2-5 | - | few | TRBV30 | TGTGCCTGGAGTCAGTCGGATCAAGAGACCCAGTACTTC | CAWSQSDQETQYF
14 | TRBJ2-1 | - | few | TRBV5-4 | TGTGCCAGCAGCTTGGTTGGGGGATACAATGAGCAGTTCTTC | CASSLVGGYNEQFF
14 | TRBJ2-2 | - | few | TRBV7-8 | TGTGCCAGCAGCCTACAGGGTGCCACCGGGGAGCTGTTTTTT | CASSLQGATGELFF
14 | TRBJ1-6 | TRBD1 | - | TRBV5-1 | TGCGCCAGCAGCTCGACAGGGGATAATTCACCCCTCCACTTT | CASSSTGDNSPLHF
11 | TRBJ2-5 | - | few | TRBV29-1 | TGCAGCGTGAGGAACTATGAGACCCAGTACTTC | CSVRNYETQYF
14 | TRBJ1-2 | - | few | TRBV29-1 | TGCAGCGTTGGCACCGAATCGGGGGGGGTGGACTACACCTTC | CSVGTESGGVDYTF
15 | TRBJ2-5 | TRBD1 | few | TRBV10-3 | TGTGCCATCAGTGAGTCGACAGGGGTTTTAGAGACCCAGTACTTC | CAISESTGVLETQYF
15 | TRBJ2-3 | - | - | TRBV9 | TGTGCCAGCAGCGTAGTCGGGGGAAGCACAGATACGCAGTATTTT | CASSVVGGSTDTQYF
16 | TRBJ1-1 | - | - | TRBV21-1 | TGTGCCAGCAGCAAAAGAGTGACGGGAGAGAACACTGAAGCTTTCTTT | CASSKRVTGENTEAFF
13 | TRBJ2-4 | - | few | TRBV11-2 | TGTGCCAGCAGCTTAGATGGCAAAAACATTCAGTACTTC | CASSLDGKNIQYF
16 | TRBJ2-1 | TRBD2 | few | TRBV7-2 | TGTGCCAGCAGCTTAGTACTAGCGGGTTACTACAATGAGCAGTTCTTC | CASSLVLAGYYNEQFF
12 | TRBJ2-3 | - | few | TRBV5-1 | TGCGCCAGCAGCTCGGTGACAGATACGCAGTATTTT | CASSSVTDTQYF
13 | TRBJ2-1 | - | few | TRBV7-2 | TGTGCCAGCAGCTTACAACTAGTCAATGAGCAGTTCTTC | CASSLQLVNEQFF
16 | TRBJ1-1 | TRBD1 | - | TRBV5-1 | TGCGCCAGCAGACCCGGGACAGCATCCATGAACACTGAAGCTTTCTTT | CASRPGTASMNTEAFF
12 | TRBJ2-7 | - | - | TRBV6-5 | TGTGCCAGCAGTCCCCGCCCCCCCTTCTGGTACTTC | CASSPRPPFWYF
16 | TRBJ2-5 | - | - | TRBV9 | TGTGCCAGCAGCTCCATAGGAGGCCCAAACCAAGAGACCCAGTACTTC | CASSSIGGPNQETQYF
15 | TRBJ1-2 | - | - | TRBV27 | TGTGCCAGCAGTTTAAGTGAGGCCAGAGACCATGGCTACACCTTC | CASSLSEARDHGYTF